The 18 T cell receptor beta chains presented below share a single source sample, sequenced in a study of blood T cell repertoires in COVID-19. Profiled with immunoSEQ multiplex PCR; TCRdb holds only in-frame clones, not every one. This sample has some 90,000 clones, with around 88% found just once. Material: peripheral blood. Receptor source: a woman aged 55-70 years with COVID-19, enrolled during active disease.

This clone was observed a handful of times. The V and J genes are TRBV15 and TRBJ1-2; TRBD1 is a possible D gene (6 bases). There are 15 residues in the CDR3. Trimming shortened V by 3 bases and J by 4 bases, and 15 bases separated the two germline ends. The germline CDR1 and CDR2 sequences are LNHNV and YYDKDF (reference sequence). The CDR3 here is CATSSGQRTGYGYTF. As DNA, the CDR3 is TGTGCCACCAGCAGTGGACAGAGAACCGGCTATGGCTACACCTTC.

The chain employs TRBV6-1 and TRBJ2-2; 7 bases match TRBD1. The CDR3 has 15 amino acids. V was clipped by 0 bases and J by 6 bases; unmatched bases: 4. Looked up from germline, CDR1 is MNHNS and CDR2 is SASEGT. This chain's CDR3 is CASSEAGQGAGELFF. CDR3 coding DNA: TGTGCCAGCAGTGAAGCCGGGCAGGGGGCCGGGGAGCTGTTTTTT.

CDR3 in amino acids: CASRFNTGAPFYEQYF. The CDR3, as DNA: TGTGCCAGCAGGTTTAACACAGGGGCTCCTTTCTACGAGCAGTACTTC. V gene TRBV27 combines with J gene TRBJ2-7, with 7 nucleotides matching TRBD1. CDR1 and CDR2 from the germline V gene are MNHEY and SMNVEV (reference sequence). Germline trimming cut 6 bases from V and 3 bases from J; bases unmatched to any gene: 14. There are 16 residues in the CDR3.

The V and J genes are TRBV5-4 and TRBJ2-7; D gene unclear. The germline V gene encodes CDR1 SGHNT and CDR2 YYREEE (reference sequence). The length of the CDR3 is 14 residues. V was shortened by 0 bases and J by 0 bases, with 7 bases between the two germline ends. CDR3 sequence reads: CASSLGQDSYEQYF. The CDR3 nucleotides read TGTGCCAGCAGCTTGGGGCAGGACTCCTACGAGCAGTACTTC.

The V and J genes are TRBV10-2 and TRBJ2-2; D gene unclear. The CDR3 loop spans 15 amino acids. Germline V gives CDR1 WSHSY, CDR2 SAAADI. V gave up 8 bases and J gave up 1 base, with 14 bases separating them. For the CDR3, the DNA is TGCGCCAGCTCCCCCCGTGGCGGGAACACCGGGGAGCTGTTTTTT. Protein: CASSPRGGNTGELFF.

CDR3 nucleotide sequence: TGTGCCAGCAGCTTGGGAACAGGGCAAGAGACCCAGTACTTC. This translates into CASSLGTGQETQYF. The V call is TRBV5-6, the J call TRBJ2-5, with D tentatively TRBD1 (6 bases). Germline assignment: CDR1 SGHDT and CDR2 YYEEEE. Trimming took off 0 bases at V and 2 bases at J, with 8 bases between the two ends. The length of the CDR3 is 14 residues.

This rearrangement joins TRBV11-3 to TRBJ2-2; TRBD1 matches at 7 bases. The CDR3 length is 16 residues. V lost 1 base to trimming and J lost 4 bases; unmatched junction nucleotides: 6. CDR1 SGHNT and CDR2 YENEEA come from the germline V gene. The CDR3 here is CASSLVAGGSTGELFF. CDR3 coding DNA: TGTGCCAGCAGCTTAGTGGCAGGGGGATCCACCGGGGAGCTGTTTTTT. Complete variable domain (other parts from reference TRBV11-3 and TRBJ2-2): EAGVVQSPRYKIIEKKQPVAFWCNPISGHNTLYWYLQNLGQGPELLIRYENEEAVDDSQLPKDRFSAERLKGVDSTLKIQPAELGDSAVYLCASSLVAGGSTGELFFGEGSRLTVL.

CDR3 region: CASSSGTGVRTEAFF. The CDR3 region has the DNA TGTGCCAGCAGCTCAGGGACAGGGGTACGGACTGAAGCTTTCTTT. The chain recombines TRBV7-2 with TRBJ1-1, with 10 bases aligning to TRBD1. Germline CDR1 reads SGHTA; CDR2 reads FQGNSA. The CDR3 is made up of 15 amino acids. The J segment lost 5 bases and the V segment lost 4 bases, leaving 7 bases of the junction unmatched.

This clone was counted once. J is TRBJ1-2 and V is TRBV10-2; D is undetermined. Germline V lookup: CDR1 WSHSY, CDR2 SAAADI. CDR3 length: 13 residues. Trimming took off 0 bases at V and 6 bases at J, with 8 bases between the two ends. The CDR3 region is CASSESGGNGYTF. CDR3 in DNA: TGCGCCAGCAGTGAGTCTGGCGGTAATGGCTACACCTTC.

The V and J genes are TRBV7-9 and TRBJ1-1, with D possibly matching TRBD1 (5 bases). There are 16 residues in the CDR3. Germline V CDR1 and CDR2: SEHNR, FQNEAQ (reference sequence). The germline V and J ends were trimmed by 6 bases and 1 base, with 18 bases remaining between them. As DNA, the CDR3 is TGTGCCAGCAGAAGACTCGGGGGGACGGCGAACACTGAAGCTTTCTTT. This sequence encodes CASRRLGGTANTEAFF.

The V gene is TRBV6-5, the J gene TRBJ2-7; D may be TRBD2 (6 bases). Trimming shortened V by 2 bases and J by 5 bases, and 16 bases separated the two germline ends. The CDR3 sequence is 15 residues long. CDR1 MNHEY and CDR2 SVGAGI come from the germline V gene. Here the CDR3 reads CASSYPGRSLHEQYF. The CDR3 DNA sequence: TGTGCCAGCAGTTACCCCGGGAGAAGCCTTCACGAGCAGTACTTC.

In DNA, the CDR3 is TGCGCCAGCAGGGTTGAGGGAAGGGAGACCCAGTACTTC. This translates into CASRVEGRETQYF. The chain combines TRBV5-1 with TRBJ2-5; possible D gene TRBD2, 5 bases. Germline V gene sequence: CDR1 SGHRS, CDR2 YFSETQ. V shed 5 bases and J shed 5 bases, with 13 bases lying between them. The CDR3 totals 13 residues.

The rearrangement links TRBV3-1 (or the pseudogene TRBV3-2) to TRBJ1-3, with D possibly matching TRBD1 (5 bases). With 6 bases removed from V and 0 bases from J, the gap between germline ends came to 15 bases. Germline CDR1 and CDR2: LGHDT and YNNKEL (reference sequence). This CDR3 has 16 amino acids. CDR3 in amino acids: CASRSNKGDSGNTIYF. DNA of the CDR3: TGTGCCAGCAGATCCAACAAAGGGGACTCTGGAAACACCATATATTTT.

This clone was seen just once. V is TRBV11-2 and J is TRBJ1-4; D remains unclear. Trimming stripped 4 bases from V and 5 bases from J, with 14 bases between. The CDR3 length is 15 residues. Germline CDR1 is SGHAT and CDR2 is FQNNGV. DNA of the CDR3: TGTGCCAGCAGCTCAAGGCGGCAGCCCAATGAAAAACTGTTTTTT. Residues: CASSSRRQPNEKLFF.

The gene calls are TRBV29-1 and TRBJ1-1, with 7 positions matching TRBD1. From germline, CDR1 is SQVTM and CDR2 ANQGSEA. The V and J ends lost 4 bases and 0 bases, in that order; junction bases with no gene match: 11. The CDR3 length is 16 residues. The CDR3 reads CSVGSRDSGMNTEAFF. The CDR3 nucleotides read TGCAGCGTTGGGAGCCGGGACAGTGGAATGAACACTGAAGCTTTCTTT.

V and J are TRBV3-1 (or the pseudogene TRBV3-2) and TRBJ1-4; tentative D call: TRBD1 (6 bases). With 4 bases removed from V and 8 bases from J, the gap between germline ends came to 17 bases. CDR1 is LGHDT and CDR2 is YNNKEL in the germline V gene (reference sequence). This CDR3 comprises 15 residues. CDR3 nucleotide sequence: TGTGCCAGCAGCCGAAACCCAGGGGTGCGAGAAAAACTGTTTTTT. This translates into CASSRNPGVREKLFF.

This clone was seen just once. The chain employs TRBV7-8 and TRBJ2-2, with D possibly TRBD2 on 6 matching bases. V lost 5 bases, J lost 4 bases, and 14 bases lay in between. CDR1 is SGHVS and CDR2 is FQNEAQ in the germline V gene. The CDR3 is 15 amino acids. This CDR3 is CASSVGGVGTGELFF. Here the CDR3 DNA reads TGTGCCAGCAGCGTCGGGGGAGTCGGCACCGGGGAGCTGTTTTTT.

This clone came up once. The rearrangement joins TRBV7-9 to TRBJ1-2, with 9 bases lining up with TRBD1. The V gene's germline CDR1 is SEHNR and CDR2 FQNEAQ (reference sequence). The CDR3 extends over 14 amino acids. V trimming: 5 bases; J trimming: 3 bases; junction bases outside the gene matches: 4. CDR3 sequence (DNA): TGTGCCAGCAGCAACCGGGACAGGGACTATGGCTACACCTTC. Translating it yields CASSNRDRDYGYTF.